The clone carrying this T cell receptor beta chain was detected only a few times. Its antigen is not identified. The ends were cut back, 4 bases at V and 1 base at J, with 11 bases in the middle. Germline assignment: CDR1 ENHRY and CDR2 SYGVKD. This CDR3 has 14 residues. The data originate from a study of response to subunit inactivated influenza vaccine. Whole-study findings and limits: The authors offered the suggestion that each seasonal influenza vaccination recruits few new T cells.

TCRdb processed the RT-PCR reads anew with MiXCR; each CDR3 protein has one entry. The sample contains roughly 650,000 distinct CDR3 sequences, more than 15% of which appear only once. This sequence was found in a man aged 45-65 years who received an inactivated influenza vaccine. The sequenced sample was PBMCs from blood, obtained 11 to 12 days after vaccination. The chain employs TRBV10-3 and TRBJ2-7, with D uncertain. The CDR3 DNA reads TGTGCCATCAGTGTAGGCCGTACTTCCTACGAGCAGTACTTC. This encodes CAISVGRTSYEQYF.